This T cell receptor beta chain comes out of a study of identifying expanded T cells in peripheral blood. Only in-frame clones appear in the TCRdb table, and some are missing; sequencing was by immunoSEQ multiplex PCR. The sample comprises over 85,000 clones, approximately 84% of which are singletons, and roughly 4.1% rests with the top ten. V shed 8 bases and J shed 8 bases, with 21 bases lying between them. From germline, CDR1 is MNHNS and CDR2 SASEGT. The CDR3 is 14 amino acids. Notes on the study in general: Approximately two-week clone count variance significantly increased as total template count grew.

With regard to this clone: Its antigen is not identified.

This receptor was identified in a person between 18 and 75 years old in good health. The gene calls are TRBV6-1 and TRBJ1-2; D possibly corresponds to TRBD1 (5 bases). What was sequenced was blood. The CDR3 sequence is CASGLIQGRQGYTF. The CDR3 region has the DNA TGTGCCAGCGGCCTCATTCAGGGTAGGCAAGGCTACACCTTC.